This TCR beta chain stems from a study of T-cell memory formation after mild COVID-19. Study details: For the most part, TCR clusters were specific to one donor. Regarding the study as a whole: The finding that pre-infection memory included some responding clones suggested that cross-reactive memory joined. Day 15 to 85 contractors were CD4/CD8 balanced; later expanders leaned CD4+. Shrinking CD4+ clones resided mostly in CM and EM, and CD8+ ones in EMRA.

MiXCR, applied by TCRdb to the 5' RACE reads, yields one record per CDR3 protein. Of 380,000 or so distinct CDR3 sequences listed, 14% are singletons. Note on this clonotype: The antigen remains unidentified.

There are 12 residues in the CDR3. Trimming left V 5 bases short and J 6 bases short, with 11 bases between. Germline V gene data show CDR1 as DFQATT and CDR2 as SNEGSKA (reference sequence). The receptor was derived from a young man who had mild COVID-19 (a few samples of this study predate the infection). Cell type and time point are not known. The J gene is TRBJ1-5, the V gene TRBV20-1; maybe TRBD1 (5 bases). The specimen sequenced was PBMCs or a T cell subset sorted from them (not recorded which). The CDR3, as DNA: TGCAGTGCTGTTAGGGGTGCTCAGCCCCAGCATTTT. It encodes CSAVRGAQPQHF.